The clone carrying this TCR beta chain was counted only a few times. What it binds is unknown. The sample's treatment: roughly ten-day PBMC culture with coronavirus spike peptide pools or control peptides (ViraFEST assay). Half the growth medium was swapped for new IL-2 medium on days 3 and 7. The sample originates from a study of vaccination and CD4 T cells after COVID-19. Overall study: Typically, post-vaccine samples were obtained a median approximately 74 days after dose two, within a range of 14 to 241. Each of the control cultures got a CEFX pool, an HIV-1 Nef pool, or no peptide.

Sequence data for DNA of cultured CD4+ T cells were generated by the Oncomine TCR Beta short-read assay. The genomic DNA was obtained from cultured CD4+ T cells by extraction with the QIAamp micro DNA kit. TCRdb processed the PCR reads anew with MiXCR; each CDR3 protein has one entry. In the table there are about 19,000 distinct CDR3 sequences, approximately 22% of which are singletons. This receptor was taken from a human donor with COVID-19. The sample comprised cultured CD4+ T cells from blood.

The CDR3 spells CATGGDEKLFF. CDR3 in DNA: TGTGCCACCGGCGGTGATGAAAAACTGTTTTTT. The chain recombines TRBV7-8 with TRBJ1-4; D unresolved. Germline V gene data show CDR1 as SGHVS and CDR2 as FQNEAQ. The CDR3 runs to 11 residues. Trimming removed 10 bases from V and 6 bases from J, with 9 bases in between.